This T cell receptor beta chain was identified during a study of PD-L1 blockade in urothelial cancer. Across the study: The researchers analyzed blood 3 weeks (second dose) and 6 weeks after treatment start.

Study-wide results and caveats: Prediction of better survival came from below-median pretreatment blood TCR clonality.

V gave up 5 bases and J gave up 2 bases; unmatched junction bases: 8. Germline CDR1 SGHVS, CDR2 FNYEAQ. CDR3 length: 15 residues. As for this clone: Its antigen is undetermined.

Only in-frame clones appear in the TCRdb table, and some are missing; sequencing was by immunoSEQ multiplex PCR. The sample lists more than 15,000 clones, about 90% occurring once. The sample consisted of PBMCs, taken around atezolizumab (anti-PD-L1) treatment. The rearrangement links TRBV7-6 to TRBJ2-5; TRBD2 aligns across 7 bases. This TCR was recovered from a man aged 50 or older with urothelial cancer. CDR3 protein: CASSAVLRGQETQYF. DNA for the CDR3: TGTGCCAGCAGCGCTGTTTTGCGGGGGCAAGAGACCCAGTACTTC.